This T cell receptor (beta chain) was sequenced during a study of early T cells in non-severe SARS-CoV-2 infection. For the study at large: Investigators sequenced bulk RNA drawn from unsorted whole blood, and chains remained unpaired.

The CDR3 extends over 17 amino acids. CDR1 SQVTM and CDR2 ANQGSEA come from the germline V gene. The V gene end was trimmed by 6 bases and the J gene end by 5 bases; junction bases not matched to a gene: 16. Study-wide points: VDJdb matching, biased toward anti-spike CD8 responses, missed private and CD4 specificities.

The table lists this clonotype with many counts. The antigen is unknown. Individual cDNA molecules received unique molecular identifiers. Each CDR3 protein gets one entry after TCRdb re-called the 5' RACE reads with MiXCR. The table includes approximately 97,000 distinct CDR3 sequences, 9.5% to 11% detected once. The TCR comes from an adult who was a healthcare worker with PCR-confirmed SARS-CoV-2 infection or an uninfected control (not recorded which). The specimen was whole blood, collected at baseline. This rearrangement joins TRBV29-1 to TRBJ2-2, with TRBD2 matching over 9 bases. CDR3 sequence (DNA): TGCAGCGTCCGGTGGCTAGCGGGACCCTCCGGGACCGGGGAGCTGTTTTTT. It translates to CSVRWLAGPSGTGELFF.